Listed here are 16 T cell receptor beta chains from one sample, sequenced in a study of blood T cell repertoires in COVID-19. Method: immunoSEQ multiplex PCR; TCRdb's copy keeps in-frame clones and lacks some. The sample has about 54,000 clones, roughly nine tenths seen once; the top ten hold approximately 8%. The sample comprised peripheral blood. These receptor sequences come from a middle-aged woman with active COVID-19.

The V and J genes are TRBV19 and TRBJ2-1; 12 positions agree with TRBD2. From germline, CDR1 is LNHDA and CDR2 SQIVND (reference sequence). V shed 1 base, J shed 7 bases, and the junction held 5 bases outside the gene matches. The CDR3 is made up of 16 amino acids. The CDR3 coding sequence is TGTGCCAGTAGTATAGTACTAGCGGGGGGAATTAATGAGCAGTTCTTC. Translated: CASSIVLAGGINEQFF.

J is TRBJ2-7 and V is TRBV11-3; D may be TRBD1 (5 bases). V shed 0 bases and J shed 2 bases, with 8 bases lying between them. The CDR3 loop spans 14 amino acids. Germline V gives CDR1 SGHNT, CDR2 YENEEA. This CDR3 reads CASSLDWGAYEQYF. The CDR3 bases are TGTGCCAGCAGCTTAGATTGGGGCGCCTACGAGCAGTACTTC.

The chain has TRBV10-3 and TRBJ1-3, with 7 bases fitting TRBD1. The CDR3 extends over 16 amino acids. The trim removed 0 bases at V and 2 bases at J, leaving 4 bases unmatched. Germline CDR1 is ENHRY and CDR2 is SYGVKD. CDR3 nucleotide sequence: TGTGCCATCAGTGAGTCGGGACAGACTACTGGAAACACCATATATTTT. It specifies CAISESGQTTGNTIYF.

The chain uses TRBV7-9 and TRBJ1-6, with D uncertain. The CDR3 consists of 14 residues. The V end lost 2 bases, the J end lost 6 bases, and 8 bases lay between the germline ends. Germline CDR1 and CDR2: SEHNR and FQNEAQ (reference sequence). CDR3 sequence (DNA): TGTGCCAGCAGCTTACCACCAGTTAATTCACCCCTCCACTTT. Translation: CASSLPPVNSPLHF.

This chain joins TRBV19 and TRBJ1-1, with 7 bases lining up with TRBD1. Trimming at V came to 2 bases and at J to 4 bases, leaving 7 bases not matched to a gene. Germline CDR1 and CDR2: LNHDA and SQIVND (reference sequence). This CDR3 is built from 15 residues. The CDR3 sequence: CASSIIGRGSTEAFF. The CDR3 DNA follows: TGTGCCAGTAGTATAATCGGCAGGGGGAGCACTGAAGCTTTCTTT.

J is TRBJ2-3 and V is TRBV7-2; 8 bases are shared with TRBD2. V shed 5 bases, J shed 4 bases, and the junction held 8 bases outside the gene matches. The CDR3 is 15 residues long. Germline V gene sequence: CDR1 SGHTA, CDR2 FQGNSA. Here the CDR3 reads CASSRDGGAADTQYF. The CDR3 bases are TGTGCCAGCAGCCGGGACGGGGGGGCAGCAGATACGCAGTATTTT.

The chain is built from TRBV11-3 and TRBJ1-4; TRBD1 might be the D (6 bases). This CDR3 has 14 residues. Trimming removed 5 bases from V and 7 bases from J, with 14 bases in between. Germline V gives CDR1 SGHNT, CDR2 YENEEA. Here the CDR3 reads CASSPQGYSEKLFF. In nucleotides, the CDR3 is TGTGCCAGCAGCCCTCAGGGGTATTCTGAAAAACTGTTTTTT.

The chain's CDR3 is CASSLGGERNTEAFF. The CDR3 DNA sequence: TGTGCCAGCAGCTTGGGGGGAGAGAGGAACACTGAAGCTTTCTTT. The V call is TRBV11-3, the J call TRBJ1-1; possible D gene TRBD1, 5 bases. V lost 3 bases and J lost 1, with 12 bases in between. The germline V gene encodes CDR1 SGHNT and CDR2 YENEEA. The CDR3 has 15 amino acids.

The rearrangement links TRBV6-5 to TRBJ1-1; no clear D gene. The germline V and J ends were trimmed by 10 bases and 3 bases, with 18 bases remaining between them. This CDR3 comprises 14 residues. CDR1 and CDR2 (germline): MNHEY, SVGAGI. The CDR3 nucleotides are TGTGCCATCAGATGGGGAGGGCTGGACACTGAAGCTTTCTTT. Protein sequence: CAIRWGGLDTEAFF.

V usage is TRBV4-3 and J usage is TRBJ2-7, with a possible D match to TRBD2 (5 bases). Germline-derived CDR1 and CDR2 are LGHNA and YSLEER. CDR3 length equals 14 residues. V was pared by 0 bases and J by 4 bases, with 10 bases between. In nucleotides, the CDR3 is TGCGCCAGCAGCCAAGAGGAACGGGGATACGAGCAGTACTTC. This encodes CASSQEERGYEQYF.

The V call is TRBV6-1, the J call TRBJ2-7, with D perhaps matching TRBD1 (5 bases). This CDR3 comprises 14 residues. V shed 2 bases and J shed 1 base, with 9 bases lying between them. Per germline, CDR1 MNHNS and CDR2 SASEGT. For the CDR3, the DNA is TGTGCCAGCAGTGAACAGACAGCTTCCTACGAGCAGTACTTC. Its protein product is CASSEQTASYEQYF.

This chain's CDR3 is CASSLVGQSYGYTF. DNA for the CDR3: TGTGCCAGCAGCTTGGTGGGACAGTCCTATGGCTACACCTTC. The chain couples TRBV5-4 to TRBJ1-2; TRBD1 matches at 7 bases. This CDR3 has 14 amino acids. Germline V gives CDR1 SGHNT, CDR2 YYREEE (reference sequence). Trimming at V came to 0 bases and at J to 4 bases, leaving 3 bases not matched to a gene. Filled out from reference TRBV5-4 and TRBJ1-2, the complete variable domain reads ETGVTQSPTHLIKTRGQQVTLRCSSQSGHNTVSWYQQALGQGPQFIFQYYREEENGRGNFPPRFSGLQFPNYSSELNVNALELDDSALYLCASSLVGQSYGYTFGSGTRLTVV.

The chain carries TRBV30 and TRBJ2-3, with 8 bases fitting TRBD1. With 1 base clipped from V and 4 bases from J, the junction kept 10 bases outside the gene matches. This CDR3 has 16 residues. CDR1 and CDR2 from the germline V gene are GTSNPN and SVGIG (reference sequence). The CDR3 reads CAWSDSRGRVADTQYF. In nucleotides, the CDR3 is TGTGCCTGGAGTGACAGCAGGGGGCGCGTCGCAGATACGCAGTATTTT.

The V gene is TRBV19, the J gene TRBJ2-2, with 7 bases identical to TRBD1. The CDR3 is 15 amino acids. Germline V lookup: CDR1 LNHDA, CDR2 SQIVND (reference sequence). The J segment lost 3 bases and the V segment lost 1 base, leaving 2 bases of the junction unmatched. CDR3 residues: CASSIGTGYTGELFF. The CDR3 DNA reads as TGTGCCAGTAGTATAGGGACAGGCTACACCGGGGAGCTGTTTTTT.

The rearrangement links TRBV29-1 to TRBJ1-1; D possibly corresponds to TRBD1 (5 bases). The CDR3 totals 15 residues. V was clipped by 4 bases and J by 1 base, with 16 bases between them. Germline lookup yields CDR1 SQVTM and CDR2 ANQGSEA. The CDR3, as DNA: TGCAGCGTTGTGGGGGGGAGGATGGAGAACACTGAAGCTTTCTTT. This sequence encodes CSVVGGRMENTEAFF.

This clone was found a few times. This chain joins TRBV7-2 and TRBJ1-1, with D unresolved. This CDR3 region has 14 residues. Trimming left V 4 bases short and J 4 bases short, with 13 bases between. The V gene's germline CDR1 is SGHTA and CDR2 FQGNSA. The CDR3 loop reads CASSWSAYGTEAFF. CDR3 nucleotide sequence: TGTGCCAGCAGCTGGAGCGCATACGGCACTGAAGCTTTCTTT.